This T cell receptor (beta chain) derives from a study of blood T cell repertoires in COVID-19. Across the whole study: Some COVID-19 samples were acute and others convalescent; all came from the United States, Italy and Spain.

CDR3 length: 16 amino acids. Germline CDR1 SGHRS, CDR2 YFSETQ. V trimming: 4 bases; J trimming: 2 bases; junction bases outside the gene matches: 5. Enrolled during active infection, Seattle patients were then followed longitudinally. As handled by the study authors: From reference gene primer amplification, estimates of nucleated cell counts were derived. Clones were sequenced by immunoSEQ multiplex PCR, and TCRdb holds only the in-frame ones, with some missing. The V and J calls and clone size come from that table; D and trimming were worked out from the DNA. This sample yields about 230,000 clones, of which 85% to 90% are seen a single time; around a tenth belongs to the top ten.

The specimen was peripheral blood. The rearrangement joins TRBV5-1 to TRBJ2-3, with TRBD1 identical over 12 bases. The TCR was taken from a man aged 45-60 years with COVID-19, enrolled during active disease. This chain's CDR3 is CASSLGQGALTDTQYF. CDR3 bases: TGCGCCAGCAGCCTGGGACAGGGGGCCCTCACAGATACGCAGTATTTT.